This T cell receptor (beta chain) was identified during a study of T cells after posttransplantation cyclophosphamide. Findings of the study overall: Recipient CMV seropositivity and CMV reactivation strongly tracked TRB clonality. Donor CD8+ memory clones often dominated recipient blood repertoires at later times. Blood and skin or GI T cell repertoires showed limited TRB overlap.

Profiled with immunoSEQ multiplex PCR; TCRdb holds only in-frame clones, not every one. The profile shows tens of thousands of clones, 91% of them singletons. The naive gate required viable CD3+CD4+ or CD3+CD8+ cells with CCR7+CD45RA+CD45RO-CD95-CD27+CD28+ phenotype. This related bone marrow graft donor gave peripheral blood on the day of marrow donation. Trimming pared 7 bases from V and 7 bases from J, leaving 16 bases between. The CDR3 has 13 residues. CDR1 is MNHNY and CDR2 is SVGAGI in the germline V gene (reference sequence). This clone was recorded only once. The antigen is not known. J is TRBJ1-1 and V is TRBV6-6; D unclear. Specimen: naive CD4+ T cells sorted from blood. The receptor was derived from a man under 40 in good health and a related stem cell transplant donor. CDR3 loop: CASTPYGNFEAFF. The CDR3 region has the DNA TGTGCCAGCACCCCGTACGGGAACTTTGAAGCTTTCTTT.